These 29 T cell receptor beta chains were all obtained from the same sample, sequenced in a study of blood T cell repertoires in COVID-19. The repertoire was sequenced with immunoSEQ multiplex PCR; TCRdb's copy has only in-frame clones and lacks some. The table has approximately 150,000 clones, approximately 95% seen once. Material: peripheral blood. The receptors were sampled from a woman aged 55-70 years with COVID-19, enrolled during active disease.

This rearrangement joins TRBV7-2 to TRBJ2-2, with TRBD2 identical over 7 bases. The CDR3 is made up of 15 amino acids. V was clipped by 6 bases and J by 0 bases; unmatched bases: 4. CDR1 is SGHTA, CDR2 FQGNSA, per germline. In DNA, the CDR3 is TGTGCCAGCAGGCCGGGGGGAACGAACACCGGGGAGCTGTTTTTT. It translates to CASRPGGTNTGELFF.

This chain connects TRBV19 to TRBJ1-5; TRBD1 is a possible D gene (5 bases). CDR3 length equals 14 residues. Trimming took 6 bases from V and 7 from J, leaving 16 bases between them. Germline lookup yields CDR1 LNHDA and CDR2 SQIVND (reference sequence). The CDR3: CASRRWEGRQPQHF. CDR3 sequence (DNA): TGTGCCAGTAGGAGATGGGAGGGGCGGCAGCCCCAGCATTTT.

The chain combines TRBV10-3 with TRBJ2-5, with 10 bases that match TRBD1. The length of the CDR3 is 14 residues. Unmatched junction bases numbered 7, after V lost 8 bases and J lost 4 bases. The germline CDR1 and CDR2 sequences are ENHRY and SYGVKD. CDR3 bases: TGTGCCATCGGACCGGGACAGGGGTCAGAGACCCAGTACTTC. It specifies CAIGPGQGSETQYF.

As for this clone: At one end the junction does not follow the germline gene, possibly because of a read error. This rearrangement joins TRBV5-1 to TRBJ2-1; 9 bases agree with TRBD2. This CDR3 comprises 15 residues. In germline, CDR1 is SGHRS, CDR2 YFSETQ. CDR3 loop: CASSFGTSSDNEQFF. In DNA, the CDR3 is TGCGCCAGCAGCTTTGGGACTAGCTCCGACAATGAGCAGTTCTTC.

This clone came up once. The chain employs TRBV7-3 and TRBJ1-1; a possible D gene is TRBD1 (5 bases). Trimming cost V 5 bases and J 11 bases, with 18 bases left between them. There are 13 residues in the CDR3. CDR1 SGHTA and CDR2 FQGTGA come from the germline V gene. CDR3 DNA: TGTGCCAGCAGCCCGGGGGGAGGGAAGAGGGCTTTCTTT. The encoded protein is CASSPGGGKRAFF. Full variable domain (missing parts from reference TRBV7-3 and TRBJ1-1): GAGVSQTPSNKVTEKGKYVELRCDPISGHTALYWYRQSLGQGPEFLIYFQGTGAADDSGLPNDRFFAVRPEGSVSTLKIQRTERGDSAVYLCASSPGGGKRAFFGQGTRLTVV.

The V gene is TRBV6-5, the J gene TRBJ1-1; 7 nucleotides align to TRBD1. This CDR3 spans 14 amino acids. Trimming at V came to 2 bases and at J to 3 bases, leaving 3 bases not matched to a gene. Per the germline V gene, CDR1 is MNHEY and CDR2 is SVGAGI. CDR3 residues: CASSYQGGDTEAFF. The CDR3 coding sequence is TGTGCCAGCAGTTACCAGGGGGGCGACACTGAAGCTTTCTTT.

The V call is TRBV20-1, the J call TRBJ1-2; D gene unclear. The germline V gene encodes CDR1 DFQATT and CDR2 SNEGSKA (reference sequence). This CDR3 is built from 10 residues. V lost 0 bases, J lost 6 bases, and 2 bases lay in between. CDR3 in DNA: TGCAGTGCTAGAGACGATGGCTACACCTTC. Residues: CSARDDGYTF.

J is TRBJ1-4 and V is TRBV5-5; D may be TRBD1 (5 bases). From germline, CDR1 is SGHKS and CDR2 YYEKEE (reference sequence). The CDR3 contains 14 residues. Trimming shortened V by 4 bases and J by 8 bases, and 15 bases separated the two germline ends. CDR3 bases: TGTGCCAGCAGCCCAGGGCCCCACGAAGAAAAACTGTTTTTT. Residues: CASSPGPHEEKLFF. The whole variable domain, remainder taken from reference TRBV5-5 and TRBJ1-4, is DAGVTQSPTHLIKTRGQQVTLRCSPISGHKSVSWYQQVLGQGPQFIFQYYEKEERGRGNFPDRFSARQFPNYSSELNVNALLLGDSALYLCASSPGPHEEKLFFGSGTQLSVL.

The chain uses TRBV4-1 and TRBJ1-6; the D gene is possibly TRBD1 (5 bases). Germline CDR1 is MGHRA and CDR2 is YSYEKL. Trimming shortened V by 2 bases and J by 6 bases, and 14 bases separated the two germline ends. The CDR3 loop spans 16 amino acids. CDR3 protein: CASSQSSLQVNSPLHF. CDR3 nucleotides: TGCGCCAGCAGCCAATCTTCGTTACAGGTTAATTCACCCCTCCACTTT.

This chain connects TRBV7-2 to TRBJ2-7, with TRBD1 identical over 9 bases. CDR1 SGHTA and CDR2 FQGNSA come from the germline V gene. This CDR3 has 16 amino acids. Trimming removed 5 bases from V and 0 bases from J; junction bases left unmatched: 8. The CDR3 DNA is TGTGCCAGCAGCCACAGGGGGCAAAAAAGCTCCTACGAGCAGTACTTC. It translates to CASSHRGQKSSYEQYF.

This clone appeared a single time. In nucleotides, the CDR3 is TGTGCCAGCAGCGGCCGAACCTACGAGCAGTACTTC. Its protein is CASSGRTYEQYF. The chain couples TRBV3-1 (or the pseudogene TRBV3-2) to TRBJ2-7; D gene ambiguous. CDR1 LGHDT and CDR2 YNNKEL come from the germline V gene (reference sequence). The germline V and J ends were trimmed by 5 bases and 2 bases, with 7 bases remaining between them. The CDR3 runs to 12 residues.

J is TRBJ2-7 and V is TRBV4-1; D possibly corresponds to TRBD1 (6 bases). Deletions cut 1 base from V and 2 bases from J, with 12 bases between. CDR1 MGHRA and CDR2 YSYEKL come from the germline V gene. CDR3 length: 15 amino acids. CDR3 protein: CASSQVLDRTYEQYF. CDR3 DNA: TGCGCCAGCAGCCAAGTCCTGGACAGAACCTACGAGCAGTACTTC.

This clone was seen a single time. This rearrangement joins TRBV7-9 to TRBJ1-5, with 9 bases that match TRBD1. V shed 3 bases, J shed 3 bases, and the junction held 3 bases outside the gene matches. The CDR3 sequence is 15 residues long. Germline V gene sequence: CDR1 SEHNR, CDR2 FQNEAQ (reference sequence). CDR3 DNA: TGTGCCAGCAGCTTGGGGGACAGGGTCAATCAGCCCCAGCATTTT. This sequence encodes CASSLGDRVNQPQHF. The full variable domain, rest sourced from reference TRBV7-9 and TRBJ1-5, is DTGVSQNPRHKITKRGQNVTFRCDPISEHNRLYWYRQTLGQGPEFLTYFQNEAQLEKSRLLSDRFSAERPKGSFSTLEIQRTEQGDSAMYLCASSLGDRVNQPQHFGDGTRLSIL.

The chain is built from TRBV5-8 and TRBJ2-5; 9 bases map to TRBD1. CDR1 is SGHTS and CDR2 is YDEGEE in the germline V gene. V lost 3 bases to trimming and J lost 4 bases; unmatched junction nucleotides: 7. This CDR3 is built from 15 residues. For the CDR3, the DNA is TGTGCCAGCAGCTACCTGGGACAGGGAGGAGAGACCCAGTACTTC. It specifies CASSYLGQGGETQYF.

The chain is built from TRBV20-1 and TRBJ1-5; D is undetermined. The CDR3 runs 10 residues. V shed 5 bases and J shed 3 bases, with 2 bases lying between them. Germline lookup yields CDR1 DFQATT and CDR2 SNEGSKA (reference sequence). The CDR3 protein is CSAHNQPQHF. The CDR3 DNA reads TGCAGTGCTCACAATCAGCCCCAGCATTTT.

The chain is built from TRBV19 and TRBJ1-1; tentative D call: TRBD1 (5 bases). The germline V and J ends were trimmed by 6 bases and 8 bases, with 25 bases remaining between them. Germline V gene data show CDR1 as LNHDA and CDR2 as SQIVND (reference sequence). The CDR3 is 16 residues long. The CDR3 DNA reads TGTGCCAGTAGAATTGAGGCCGGGACTTTTCGAACGGAAGCTTTCTTT. Amino acids: CASRIEAGTFRTEAFF.

This chain uses TRBV10-3 with TRBJ1-2; D may be TRBD1 (5 bases). Trimming removed 8 bases from V and 8 bases from J, with 18 bases in between. Germline CDR1 is ENHRY and CDR2 is SYGVKD. The length of the CDR3 is 13 residues. The DNA of the CDR3 is TGTGCCATCGGTGGCGGAAAAGGGGTAGGCTACACCTTC. Amino acid sequence: CAIGGGKGVGYTF.

The V and J genes are TRBV7-2 and TRBJ2-3; D not resolved. The CDR3 totals 15 residues. Germline assignment: CDR1 SGHTA and CDR2 FQGNSA. Trimming removed 2 bases at V and 3 bases at J, with 12 bases between. Here the CDR3 DNA reads TGTGCCAGCAGCTTAATGGCTAGTCTAACAGATACGCAGTATTTT. It is translated as CASSLMASLTDTQYF.

The CDR3 DNA is TGTGCCAGCAGTACCGGGACAGCAGACTATGGCTACACCTTC. Protein sequence: CASSTGTADYGYTF. The chain couples TRBV6-5 to TRBJ1-2; 7 nucleotides align to TRBD1. The V and J ends lost 5 bases and 3 bases, in that order; junction bases with no gene match: 6. CDR1 is MNHEY and CDR2 is SVGAGI in the germline V gene. The CDR3 is made up of 14 amino acids.

CDR3 nucleotides: TGTGCCAGCAGCCCACGACTAGCGGTTGAAGAGACCCAGTACTTC. It translates to CASSPRLAVEETQYF. This chain joins TRBV7-9 and TRBJ2-5; TRBD2 matches 9 bases. Germline loops: CDR1 SEHNR, CDR2 FQNEAQ (reference sequence). V lost 5 bases, J lost 3 bases, and 7 bases stayed unmatched. The CDR3 is 15 residues long.

This chain connects TRBV4-3 to TRBJ1-2; unclear D gene. The CDR3 is made up of 18 amino acids. Germline lookup yields CDR1 LGHNA and CDR2 YSLEER. The V end lost 0 bases, the J end lost 7 bases, and 24 bases lay between the germline ends. CDR3 DNA sequence: TGCGCCAGCAGCCAAGATCTTCGGGAGGGAGAAGGATCGGCTGGCTACACCTTC. This sequence encodes CASSQDLREGEGSAGYTF.

The gene calls are TRBV7-9 and TRBJ1-1, with unresolved D. Germline values: CDR1 SEHNR, CDR2 FQNEAQ (reference sequence). The ends were cut back, 3 bases at V and 4 bases at J, with 9 bases in the middle. The CDR3 is made up of 13 amino acids. CDR3 nucleotide sequence: TGTGCCAGCAGCTTCGGAGGAGGCACTGAAGCTTTCTTT. Residues: CASSFGGGTEAFF.

This chain connects TRBV27 to TRBJ2-3; TRBD2 matches 9 bases. CDR1 and CDR2 from the germline V gene are MNHEY and SMNVEV (reference sequence). The CDR3 spans 17 residues. After removal of 4 bases from V and 5 bases from J, the junction contained 13 bases not matched to a gene. The CDR3 bases are TGTGCCAGCAGTTCCCCCAACCTAGCGGGGTACCGAGATACGCAGTATTTT. Its protein product is CASSSPNLAGYRDTQYF.

This rearrangement joins TRBV19 to TRBJ2-3, with 13 bases identical to TRBD2. Germline assignment: CDR1 LNHDA and CDR2 SQIVND (reference sequence). Trimming removed 6 bases from V and 6 bases from J; junction bases left unmatched: 9. The CDR3 totals 16 residues. CDR3 in amino acids: CASRPRTSGGGDTQYF. CDR3 nucleotide sequence: TGTGCCAGTAGGCCACGGACTAGCGGGGGTGGCGATACGCAGTATTTT.

The rearrangement joins TRBV7-9 to TRBJ2-3; no reliable D call. The ends were cut back, 0 bases at V and 0 bases at J, with 10 bases in the middle. The germline CDR1 and CDR2 sequences are SEHNR and FQNEAQ (reference sequence). This CDR3 has 16 residues. The CDR3 loop is CASSLARSSSTDTQYF. The CDR3 DNA is TGTGCCAGCAGCTTAGCCCGGAGTTCTAGCACAGATACGCAGTATTTT.

The rearrangement uses TRBV5-1 and TRBJ1-5; 11 nucleotides align to TRBD1. Unmatched junction bases numbered 6, after V lost 7 bases and J lost 6 bases. The CDR3 spans 14 residues. Germline CDR1 reads SGHRS; CDR2 reads YFSETQ. CDR3 sequence: CASSEGTGGQPQHF. The CDR3 DNA follows: TGCGCCAGCTCCGAAGGGACAGGGGGTCAGCCCCAGCATTTT.

Of note for this clone: The sample carries other DNA sequences with the same CDR3. This chain connects TRBV11-2 to TRBJ1-1, with 7 bases that match TRBD1. V dropped 3 bases and J dropped 1; count of bases not matched to a gene: 5. This CDR3 spans 15 amino acids. Germline lookup yields CDR1 SGHAT and CDR2 FQNNGV. CDR3 residues: CASSLDGTANTEAFF. For the CDR3, the DNA is TGTGCCAGCAGCTTGGACGGGACAGCGAACACTGAAGCTTTCTTT. Full variable domain (remainder filled in from reference TRBV11-2 and TRBJ1-1): EAGVAQSPRYKIIEKRQSVAFWCNPISGHATLYWYQQILGQGPKLLIQFQNNGVVDDSQLPKDRFSAERLKGVDSTLKIQPAKLEDSAVYLCASSLDGTANTEAFFGQGTRLTVV.

V and J are TRBV12-3 or TRBV12-4 and TRBJ1-1; D gene uncertain. The CDR3 sequence is 13 residues long. The germline V and J ends were trimmed by 2 bases and 6 bases, with 10 bases remaining between them. The CDR3 region has the DNA TGTGCCAGCAGTTTATCCGTTTTTGCTGAAGCTTTCTTT. Its translation: CASSLSVFAEAFF.

This chain connects TRBV29-1 to TRBJ2-5, with a tentative D call TRBD1 (6 bases). V was trimmed by 3 bases and J by 7 bases, leaving 9 bases between them. Looked up from germline, CDR1 is SQVTM and CDR2 is ANQGSEA. The CDR3 length is 11 residues. The DNA for the CDR3 is TGCAGCGTTGATGTCAGGGGGACCCAGTACTTC. Residues: CSVDVRGTQYF.